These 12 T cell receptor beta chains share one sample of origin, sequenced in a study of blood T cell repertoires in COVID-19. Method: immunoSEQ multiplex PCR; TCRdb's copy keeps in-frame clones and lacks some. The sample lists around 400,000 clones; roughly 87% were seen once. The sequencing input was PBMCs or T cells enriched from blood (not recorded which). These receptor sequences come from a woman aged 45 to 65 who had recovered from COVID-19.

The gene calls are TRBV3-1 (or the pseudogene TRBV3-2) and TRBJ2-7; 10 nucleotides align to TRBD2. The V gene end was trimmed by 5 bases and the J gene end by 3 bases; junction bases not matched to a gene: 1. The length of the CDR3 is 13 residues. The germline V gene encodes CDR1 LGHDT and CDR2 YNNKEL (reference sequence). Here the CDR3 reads CASSVAGGYEQYF. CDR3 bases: TGTGCCAGCAGCGTAGCGGGAGGCTACGAGCAGTACTTC.

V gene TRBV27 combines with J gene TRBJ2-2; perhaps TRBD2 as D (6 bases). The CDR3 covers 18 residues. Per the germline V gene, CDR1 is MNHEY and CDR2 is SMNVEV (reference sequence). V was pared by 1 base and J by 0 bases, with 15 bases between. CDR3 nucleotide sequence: TGTGCCAGCAGTTTATTCTTCGTCGGGGGTGCGAACACCGGGGAGCTGTTTTTT. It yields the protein CASSLFFVGGANTGELFF.

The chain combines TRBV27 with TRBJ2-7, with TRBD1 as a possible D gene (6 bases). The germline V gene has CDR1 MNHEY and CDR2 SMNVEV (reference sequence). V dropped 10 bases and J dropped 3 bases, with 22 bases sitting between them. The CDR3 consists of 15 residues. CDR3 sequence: CATNKGTPGDYEQYF. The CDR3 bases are TGTGCCACCAACAAAGGGACACCTGGGGACTACGAGCAGTACTTC.

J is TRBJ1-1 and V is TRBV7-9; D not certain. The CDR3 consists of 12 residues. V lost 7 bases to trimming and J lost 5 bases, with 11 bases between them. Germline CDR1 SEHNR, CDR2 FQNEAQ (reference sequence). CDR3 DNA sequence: TGTGCCAGCACCCTTCAAGAGACTGAAGCTTTCTTT. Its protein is CASTLQETEAFF. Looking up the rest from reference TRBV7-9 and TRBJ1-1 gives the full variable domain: DTGVSQNPRHKITKRGQNVTFRCDPISEHNRLYWYRQTLGQGPEFLTYFQNEAQLEKSRLLSDRFSAERPKGSFSTLEIQRTEQGDSAMYLCASTLQETEAFFGQGTRLTVV.

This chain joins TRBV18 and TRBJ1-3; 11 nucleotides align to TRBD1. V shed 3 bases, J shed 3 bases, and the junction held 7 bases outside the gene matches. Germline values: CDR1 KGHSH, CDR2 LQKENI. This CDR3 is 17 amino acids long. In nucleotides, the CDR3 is TGTGCCAGCTCACCCATAGGACAGGGGGCCGGTGGAAACACCATATATTTT. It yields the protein CASSPIGQGAGGNTIYF.

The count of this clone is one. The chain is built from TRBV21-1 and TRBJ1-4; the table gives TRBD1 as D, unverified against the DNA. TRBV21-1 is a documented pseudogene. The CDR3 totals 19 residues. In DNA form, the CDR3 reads TGTGCCAGCAGCAAAAGTTATTTCGGGTTCAGGGAAACTAATGAAAAACTGTTTTTT. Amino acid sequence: CASSKSYFGFRETNEKLFF.

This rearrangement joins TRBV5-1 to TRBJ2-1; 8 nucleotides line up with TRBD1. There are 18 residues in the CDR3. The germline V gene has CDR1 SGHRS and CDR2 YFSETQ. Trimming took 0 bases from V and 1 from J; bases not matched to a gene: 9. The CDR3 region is CASSLGGQGFSSYNEQFF. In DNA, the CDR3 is TGCGCCAGCAGCTTGGGTGGACAGGGCTTCTCTTCCTACAATGAGCAGTTCTTC.

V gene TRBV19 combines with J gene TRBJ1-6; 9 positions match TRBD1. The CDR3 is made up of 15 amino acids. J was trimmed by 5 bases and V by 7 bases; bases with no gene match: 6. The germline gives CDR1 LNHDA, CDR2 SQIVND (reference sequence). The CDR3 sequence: CASNPGQGNNSPLHF. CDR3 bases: TGTGCCAGTAACCCGGGACAGGGCAATAATTCACCCCTCCACTTT.

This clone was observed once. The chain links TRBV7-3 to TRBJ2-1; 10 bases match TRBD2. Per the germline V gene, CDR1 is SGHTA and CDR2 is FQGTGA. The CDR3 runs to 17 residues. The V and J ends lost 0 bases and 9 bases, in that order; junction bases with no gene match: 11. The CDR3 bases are TGTGCCAGCAGCTTAACAGCCGCGGCTAGCGGGAGAGGTGAGCAGTTCTTC. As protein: CASSLTAAASGRGEQFF. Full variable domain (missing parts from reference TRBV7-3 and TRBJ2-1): GAGVSQTPSNKVTEKGKYVELRCDPISGHTALYWYRQSLGQGPEFLIYFQGTGAADDSGLPNDRFFAVRPEGSVSTLKIQRTERGDSAVYLCASSLTAAASGRGEQFFGPGTRLTVL.

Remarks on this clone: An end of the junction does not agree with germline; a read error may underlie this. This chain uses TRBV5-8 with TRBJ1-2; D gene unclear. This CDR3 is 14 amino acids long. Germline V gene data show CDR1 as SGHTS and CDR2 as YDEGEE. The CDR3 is CASSLGSRAGGYTF. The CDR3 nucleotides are TGTGCCAGCAGTTTGGGCAGTCGGGCGGGTGGCTACACCTTC.

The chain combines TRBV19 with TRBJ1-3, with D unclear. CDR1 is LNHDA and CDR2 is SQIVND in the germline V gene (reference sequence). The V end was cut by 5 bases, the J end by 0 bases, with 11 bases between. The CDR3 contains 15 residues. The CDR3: CASSVDSSSGNTIYF. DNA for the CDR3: TGTGCCAGTAGTGTCGACTCCAGCTCTGGAAACACCATATATTTT.

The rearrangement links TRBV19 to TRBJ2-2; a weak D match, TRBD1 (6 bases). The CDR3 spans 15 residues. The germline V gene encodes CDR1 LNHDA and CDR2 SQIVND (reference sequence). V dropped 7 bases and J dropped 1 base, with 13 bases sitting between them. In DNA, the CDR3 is TGTGCCAGTAAAAAGGGACAATTGAACACCGGGGAGCTGTTTTTT. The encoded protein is CASKKGQLNTGELFF.